This is a list of T cell receptor beta chains from one sample in a study of beta chain features in type 1 diabetes. The protocol was immunoSEQ multiplex PCR, while the TCRdb copy is restricted to in-frame clones and leaves out a portion. The profile shows 500,000 to 850,000 clones, more than 12% of them singletons. Sequences were obtained from naive CD4+ T cells from blood. The receptor set was obtained from a man between 18 and 29 years old with type 1 diabetes. Each CDR3 is given with its conserved first and last residue. The D gene is left open where the match is weak. Rows give clone size only sometimes, using once, few, many, or a class for an expanded clone.

J gene: TRBJ2-4
clone size: NA
D gene: TRBD1
V gene: TRBV9
CDR3 DNA: TGTGCCAGCAGCGACCGACAGGGAGAAGAGAACATTCAGTACTTC
CDR3 protein: CASSDRQGEENIQYF

J gene: TRBJ1-5
clone size: NA
D gene: TRBD1
V gene: TRBV7-9
CDR3 DNA: TGTGCCAGCAGCTTTTCGGGACAGAGCTCTAGCAATCAGCCCCAGCATTTT
CDR3 protein: CASSFSGQSSSNQPQHF

J gene: TRBJ2-5
clone size: NA
D gene: NA
V gene: TRBV6-5
CDR3 DNA: TGTGCCAGCAGCCCCCATAAAGAGACCCAGTACTTC
CDR3 protein: CASSPHKETQYF

J gene: TRBJ2-3
clone size: NA
D gene: NA
V gene: TRBV6-1
CDR3 DNA: TGTGCCAGCAGTTCGACTCGAGATACGCAGTATTTT
CDR3 protein: CASSSTRDTQYF

J gene: TRBJ2-5
clone size: few
D gene: TRBD2
V gene: TRBV7-2
CDR3 DNA: TGTGCCAGCAGCTTAAACGGCGGGGGCCAAGAGACCCAGTACTTC
CDR3 protein: CASSLNGGGQETQYF

J gene: TRBJ2-1
clone size: NA
D gene: NA
V gene: TRBV19
CDR3 DNA: TGTGCCAGTAGTATTGGGCGCAGGGATTCCAATGAGCAGTTCTTC
CDR3 protein: CASSIGRRDSNEQFF

J gene: TRBJ1-2
clone size: NA
D gene: NA
V gene: TRBV4-3
CDR3 DNA: TGCGCCAGCAGCCAAGACGCGGGGGTTGCGGCTAACTATGGCTACACCTTC
CDR3 protein: CASSQDAGVAANYGYTF

J gene: TRBJ2-7
clone size: few
D gene: NA
V gene: TRBV6-6
CDR3 DNA: TGTGCCACCGGGGACATTAGCTCCTACGAGCAGTACTTC
CDR3 protein: CATGDISSYEQYF

J gene: TRBJ2-7
clone size: few
D gene: TRBD1
V gene: TRBV9
CDR3 DNA: TGTGCCAGCAGCGAAGGACAGGGATTAGGGTCCTACGAGCAGTACTTC
CDR3 protein: CASSEGQGLGSYEQYF

J gene: TRBJ2-7
clone size: few
D gene: NA
V gene: TRBV29-1
CDR3 DNA: TGCAGCGTTGAAGGGGTGACAGGAACAAATAGCTACGAGCAGTACTTC
CDR3 protein: CSVEGVTGTNSYEQYF

J gene: TRBJ2-7
clone size: few
D gene: TRBD1
V gene: TRBV6-5
CDR3 DNA: TGTGCCAGCAGACTGGACAGGTATAGTGAGCAGTACTTC
CDR3 protein: CASRLDRYSEQYF

J gene: TRBJ1-6
clone size: NA
D gene: NA
V gene: TRBV7-3
CDR3 DNA: TGTGCCAGCAGCTTAGGTGGGCAGTATAATTCACCCCTCCACTTT
CDR3 protein: CASSLGGQYNSPLHF

J gene: TRBJ2-7
clone size: NA
D gene: TRBD2
V gene: TRBV6-5
CDR3 DNA: TGTGCGAGCGGGGGGCCCTACGAGCAGTACTTC
CDR3 protein: CASGGPYEQYF

J gene: TRBJ2-1
clone size: few
D gene: TRBD1
V gene: TRBV4-1
CDR3 DNA: TGCGCCAGCAGCCAATTGGCCAGGGGGTTCGTCGATGAGCAGTTCTTC
CDR3 protein: CASSQLARGFVDEQFF

J gene: TRBJ1-5
clone size: NA
D gene: TRBD1
V gene: TRBV5-4
CDR3 DNA: TGTGCCAGCAGCTTCGACAGGGGTAATCAGCCCCAGCATTTT
CDR3 protein: CASSFDRGNQPQHF

J gene: TRBJ2-3
clone size: NA
D gene: TRBD2
V gene: TRBV5-1
CDR3 DNA: TGCGCCAGCAGCTCCCCGGGACTAGCTGGGTCGGATACGCAGTATTTT
CDR3 protein: CASSSPGLAGSDTQYF

J gene: TRBJ1-1
clone size: few
D gene: NA
V gene: TRBV12-5
CDR3 DNA: TGTGCTAGTGGTTTGAGCCACACTGAAGCTTTCTTT
CDR3 protein: CASGLSHTEAFF

J gene: TRBJ2-3
clone size: few
D gene: TRBD2
V gene: TRBV30
CDR3 DNA: TGTGCCTGGAGTGTACGAGCGGGAGCGGATACGCAGTATTTT
CDR3 protein: CAWSVRAGADTQYF

J gene: TRBJ2-6
clone size: NA
D gene: NA
V gene: TRBV10-3
CDR3 DNA: TGTGCCATCAGTGAAGAGTTTTCTGGGGCCAACGTCCTGACTTTC
CDR3 protein: CAISEEFSGANVLTF

J gene: TRBJ1-1
clone size: few
D gene: NA
V gene: TRBV7-9
CDR3 DNA: TGTGCCAGCAGCTTACTAATGAACACTGAAGCTTTCTTT
CDR3 protein: CASSLLMNTEAFF

J gene: TRBJ2-5
clone size: few
D gene: NA
V gene: TRBV5-1
CDR3 DNA: TGCGCCAGCAGCTTGGCGTTAGGGGAGACCCAGTACTTC
CDR3 protein: CASSLALGETQYF

J gene: TRBJ2-7
clone size: NA
D gene: NA
V gene: TRBV18
CDR3 DNA: TGTGCCAGCTCACCAAACAGCTACTCCTACGAGCAGTACTTC
CDR3 protein: CASSPNSYSYEQYF

J gene: TRBJ1-5
clone size: few
D gene: NA
V gene: TRBV7-9
CDR3 DNA: TGTGCCAGCAGCTCATATAGCAATCAGCCCCAGCATTTT
CDR3 protein: CASSSYSNQPQHF

J gene: TRBJ2-7
clone size: few
D gene: NA
V gene: TRBV2
CDR3 DNA: TGTGCCAGCAGTGAACTTGGAGCCACTGCCCCAGACGAGCAGTACTTC
CDR3 protein: CASSELGATAPDEQYF

J gene: TRBJ1-6
clone size: NA
D gene: NA
V gene: TRBV5-1
CDR3 DNA: TGCGCCAGCAGCTCGGGAGCCGGGGAGCCCCTCCACTTT
CDR3 protein: CASSSGAGEPLHF

J gene: TRBJ1-6
clone size: NA
D gene: NA
V gene: TRBV30
CDR3 DNA: TGTGCCTGGAGTGTCATTAGACAGAGGGAATCACCCCTCCACTTT
CDR3 protein: CAWSVIRQRESPLHF

J gene: TRBJ2-2
clone size: few
D gene: TRBD1
V gene: TRBV29-1
CDR3 DNA: TGCAGCTCGTCCCGGGACAGGGACGGTAACACCGGGGAGCTGTTCTTT
CDR3 protein: CSSSRDRDGNTGELFF

J gene: TRBJ2-3
clone size: few
D gene: NA
V gene: TRBV13
CDR3 DNA: TGTGCCAGCAGCCCGACATTCTCCCGCACAGATACGCAGTATTTT
CDR3 protein: CASSPTFSRTDTQYF

J gene: TRBJ2-3
clone size: NA
D gene: TRBD2
V gene: TRBV30
CDR3 DNA: TGTGCCTGGAGTCCGGGGACTAGCCCCGATACGCAGTATTTT
CDR3 protein: CAWSPGTSPDTQYF

J gene: TRBJ2-5
clone size: few
D gene: NA
V gene: TRBV30
CDR3 DNA: TGTGCCTGGAGTGTGGAAGAGACCCAGTACTTC
CDR3 protein: CAWSVEETQYF

J gene: TRBJ2-5
clone size: few
D gene: NA
V gene: TRBV5-1
CDR3 DNA: TGCGCCAGCAGCTTGCGTAGGGGGCAAGAGACCCAGTACTTC
CDR3 protein: CASSLRRGQETQYF

J gene: TRBJ1-2
clone size: few
D gene: NA
V gene: TRBV29-1
CDR3 DNA: TGCAGCGCCACGACAGGTCCCGGCTACACCTTC
CDR3 protein: CSATTGPGYTF

J gene: TRBJ2-7
clone size: few
D gene: TRBD1
V gene: TRBV13
CDR3 DNA: TGTGCCAGCAGCCCAGGGACTCCGGGACAGGGATCCTACGAGCAGTACTTC
CDR3 protein: CASSPGTPGQGSYEQYF

J gene: TRBJ2-2
clone size: few
D gene: TRBD2
V gene: TRBV14
CDR3 DNA: TGTGCCAGCAGCCACCCTAGCGGGGGGGCCGGGGAGCTGTTTTTT
CDR3 protein: CASSHPSGGAGELFF

J gene: TRBJ2-1
clone size: NA
D gene: TRBD2
V gene: TRBV6-5
CDR3 DNA: TGTGCCAGCAGTCGTGGACTAGCAGAGTACAATGAGCAGTTCTTC
CDR3 protein: CASSRGLAEYNEQFF

J gene: TRBJ2-2
clone size: NA
D gene: NA
V gene: TRBV7-2
CDR3 DNA: TGTGCCAGCAGCTTAACGGTGAACACCGGGGAGCTGTTTTTT
CDR3 protein: CASSLTVNTGELFF

J gene: TRBJ1-5
clone size: NA
D gene: TRBD1
V gene: TRBV7-2
CDR3 DNA: TGTGCCAGCAGCGGGACAGGGAACCAGCCCCAGCATTTT
CDR3 protein: CASSGTGNQPQHF

J gene: TRBJ2-3
clone size: few
D gene: NA
V gene: TRBV5-1
CDR3 DNA: TGCGCCAGCAGAGTAGAGCGCGGTGGGGATACGCAGTATTTT
CDR3 protein: CASRVERGGDTQYF

J gene: TRBJ1-6
clone size: NA
D gene: NA
V gene: TRBV11-1
CDR3 DNA: TGTGCCAGCGCCCTGAATACGAATTCACCCCTCCACTTT
CDR3 protein: CASALNTNSPLHF

J gene: TRBJ1-5
clone size: NA
D gene: NA
V gene: TRBV30
CDR3 DNA: TGTGCCTGGAGCGGTAGGCAGTTAAATCAGCCCCAGCATTTT
CDR3 protein: CAWSGRQLNQPQHF